Listed below are T cell receptor beta chains from one sample, sequenced in a study of tumor-infiltrating lymphocytes in localized non-small cell lung cancer. Libraries were prepared by immunoSEQ multiplex PCR; TCRdb keeps only in-frame clonotypes and omits some of them. The sample holds 13,000 or so clones, approximately 74% seen once. The sample consisted of uninvolved lung tissue not adjacent to the tumor. The receptors shown here come from a human donor with non-small cell lung cancer. CDR3s include the opening cysteine and the closing phenylalanine or tryptophan. The order of the fields is V gene, J gene, CDR3 protein.

TRBV11-2,TRBJ2-7,CASSPREGLYEQYF
TRBV5-6,TRBJ1-2,CASSRTGSGYTF
TRBV10-3,TRBJ2-7,CAIRPGLASYEQYF
TRBV5-1,TRBJ2-3,CASSLQPSSTDTQYF
TRBV2,TRBJ2-1,CASGTSGRGNEQFF
TRBV5-1,TRBJ2-5,CASSLSRGGEETQYF
TRBV7-2,TRBJ1-1,CASSLRGMNTEAFF
TRBV6-5,TRBJ1-6,CASSWTGKSSPLHF
TRBV6-5,TRBJ2-7,CASSPWRDRNEQYF
TRBV4-1,TRBJ1-4,CASSQDRGLGEKLFF
TRBV9,TRBJ2-1,CASSVVGTPNEQFF
TRBV10-1,TRBJ2-1,CASSENYNEQFF